These 30 T cell receptor beta chains came from one sample sequenced in a study of beta chain features in type 1 diabetes. Findings and caveats of the study: All four CD4+ subsets from Type 1 diabetes patients carried moderately but significantly shorter TCRB CDR3s.

The whole isolated RNA underwent reverse transcription, so sequencing captured expressed TCRB transcripts. TCRdb's copy holds only in-frame clones and misses some; the assay was immunoSEQ multiplex PCR. The sample contains some 240,000 clones, around 15% of which appear only once. Their antigens are not known. The sample was naive CD4+ T cells from blood. Receptor source: a man younger than 40 with type 1 diabetes.

This chain connects TRBV28 to TRBJ2-1; D not resolved. CDR1 MDHEN and CDR2 SYDVKM come from the germline V gene. The CDR3 runs to 11 residues. V was clipped by 5 bases and J by 5 bases, with 4 bases between them. CDR3 DNA: TGTGCCAGCAGTCGAAACAATGAGCAGTTCTTC. It codes for CASSRNNEQFF.

This chain links TRBV5-4 with TRBJ2-7; D is unresolved. The V gene lost 4 bases and the J gene lost 0 bases, with 11 bases spanning the gap. The V gene's germline CDR1 is SGHNT and CDR2 YYREEE (reference sequence). The CDR3 consists of 14 residues. The CDR3 nucleotides read TGTGCCAGCAGCAGAACAGCGAGCTCCTACGAGCAGTACTTC. Its protein product is CASSRTASSYEQYF. Full variable domain (rest looked up from reference TRBV5-4 and TRBJ2-7): ETGVTQSPTHLIKTRGQQVTLRCSSQSGHNTVSWYQQALGQGPQFIFQYYREEENGRGNFPPRFSGLQFPNYSSELNVNALELDDSALYLCASSRTASSYEQYFGPGTRLTVT.

This clone was recorded a few times. This chain uses TRBV29-1 with TRBJ2-1, with D unclear. The CDR3 consists of 14 residues. Trimming removed 3 bases at V and 4 bases at J, with 13 bases between. Germline V gene sequence: CDR1 SQVTM, CDR2 ANQGSEA. This CDR3 is CSVELGPGYNEQFF. The CDR3 DNA follows: TGCAGCGTTGAGCTAGGACCTGGGTACAATGAGCAGTTCTTC.

V is TRBV7-9 and J is TRBJ1-5, with TRBD1 as a possible D gene (6 bases). The CDR3 runs 16 residues. V lost 1 base and J lost 6, with 16 bases in between. CDR1 is SEHNR and CDR2 is FQNEAQ in the germline V gene (reference sequence). DNA of the CDR3: TGTGCCAGCAGCTTAGGGGCTGGCAGGGGAAGTCAGCCCCAGCATTTT. This codes for CASSLGAGRGSQPQHF.

Only a few counts were recorded for this clone. The chain recombines TRBV6-5 with TRBJ2-1, with 9 bases fitting TRBD2. Looked up from germline, CDR1 is MNHEY and CDR2 is SVGAGI. Trimming took 5 bases from V and 10 from J; bases not matched to a gene: 12. CDR3 length: 15 residues. This chain's CDR3 is CASSIAGALSSEQFF. CDR3 in DNA: TGTGCCAGCAGTATAGCGGGGGCCCTTTCCAGCGAGCAGTTCTTC.

This clone was picked up a small number of times. Other DNA sequences in this sample translate to the same CDR3. The chain couples TRBV2 to TRBJ2-3; D uncertain. Germline V CDR1 and CDR2: SNHLY, FYNNEI. The germline V and J ends were trimmed by 3 bases and 3 bases, with 4 bases remaining between them. The CDR3 extends over 12 amino acids. This chain's CDR3 is CASSEVTDTQYF. CDR3 in DNA: TGTGCCAGCAGTGAGGTGACAGATACGCAGTATTTT. Full variable domain (outside the CDR3, taken from reference TRBV2 and TRBJ2-3): EPEVTQTPSHQVTQMGQEVILRCVPISNHLYFYWYRQILGQKVEFLVSFYNNEISEKSEIFDDQFSVERPDGSNFTLKIRSTKLEDSAMYFCASSEVTDTQYFGPGTRLTVL.

V and J are TRBV7-9 and TRBJ2-3; 7 nucleotides align to TRBD2. CDR1 and CDR2 (germline): SEHNR, FQNEAQ (reference sequence). The CDR3 runs to 16 residues. Trimming at V came to 3 bases and at J to 0 bases, leaving 6 bases not matched to a gene. CDR3 region: CASSFLAGTSTDTQYF. DNA for the CDR3: TGTGCCAGCAGCTTTTTAGCGGGCACTAGCACAGATACGCAGTATTTT. The whole variable domain, filled in from reference TRBV7-9 and TRBJ2-3, reads DTGVSQNPRHKITKRGQNVTFRCDPISEHNRLYWYRQTLGQGPEFLTYFQNEAQLEKSRLLSDRFSAERPKGSFSTLEIQRTEQGDSAMYLCASSFLAGTSTDTQYFGPGTRLTVL.

This chain connects TRBV4-1 to TRBJ2-1; 9 nucleotides line up with TRBD2. Per germline, CDR1 MGHRA and CDR2 YSYEKL. V shed 1 base and J 10 bases; nucleotides not matched to a gene: 5. The CDR3 length is 14 residues. Here the CDR3 reads CASSQGLAAFEQFF. As DNA, the CDR3 is TGCGCCAGCAGCCAAGGACTAGCGGCTTTCGAGCAGTTCTTC.

V and J are TRBV7-8 and TRBJ2-7, with D maybe TRBD2 (5 bases). V dropped 1 base and J dropped 3 bases, with 13 bases sitting between them. The CDR3 has 15 amino acids. From germline, CDR1 is SGHVS and CDR2 FQNEAQ. CDR3 region: CASSLVIGEHYEQYF. The CDR3 DNA sequence: TGTGCCAGCAGCTTAGTGATCGGGGAACACTACGAGCAGTACTTC.

J is TRBJ2-3 and V is TRBV28; D is perhaps TRBD1 or TRBD2 (5 bases each). Trimming took 8 bases from V and 0 from J, leaving 15 bases between them. The CDR3 totals 15 residues. Per germline, CDR1 MDHEN and CDR2 SYDVKM. The chain's CDR3 is CASPGQRDSTDTQYF. In nucleotides, the CDR3 is TGTGCCAGCCCTGGCCAACGGGACAGCACAGATACGCAGTATTTT.

The chain employs TRBV5-1 and TRBJ2-3, with a possible D match to TRBD2 (5 bases). Germline V gives CDR1 SGHRS, CDR2 YFSETQ. V was trimmed by 0 bases and J by 0 bases, leaving 8 bases between them. The CDR3 loop spans 15 amino acids. For the CDR3, the DNA is TGCGCCAGCAGCTTGGCCGGGATTAGCACAGATACGCAGTATTTT. Its translation: CASSLAGISTDTQYF.

The chain couples TRBV4-3 to TRBJ2-1, with TRBD2 matching over 8 bases. The CDR3 has 18 residues. The trim removed 0 bases at V and 3 bases at J, leaving 10 bases unmatched. Germline assignment: CDR1 LGHNA and CDR2 YSLEER. Here the CDR3 DNA reads TGCGCCAGCAGCCAAGATCGTGCCCGTACTAGCGGCTACAATGAGCAGTTCTTC. This codes for CASSQDRARTSGYNEQFF.

The chain couples TRBV6-5 to TRBJ2-2; D uncertain. The CDR3 has 12 amino acids. Germline-derived CDR1 and CDR2 are MNHEY and SVGAGI. Trimming took off 6 bases at V and 5 bases at J, with 7 bases between the two ends. CDR3 amino acids: CASRKATGELFF. DNA for the CDR3: TGTGCCAGCAGGAAGGCAACCGGGGAGCTGTTTTTT.

There are a few counts of this clone. The gene calls are TRBV30 and TRBJ1-2; tentatively, D is TRBD1 (6 bases). Germline CDR1 is GTSNPN and CDR2 is SVGIG (reference sequence). The V end was cut by 0 bases, the J end by 4 bases, with 12 bases between. The CDR3 consists of 14 residues. Written as DNA, the CDR3 is TGTGCCTGGAGTGTACAGGGATCCAGCTATGGCTACACCTTC. Protein: CAWSVQGSSYGYTF. Full variable domain (rest looked up from reference TRBV30 and TRBJ1-2): SQTIHQWPATLVQPVGSPLSLECTVEGTSNPNLYWYRQAAGRGLQLLFYSVGIGQISSEVPQNLSASRPQDRQFILSSKKLLLSDSGFYLCAWSVQGSSYGYTFGSGTRLTVV.

J is TRBJ2-3 and V is TRBV7-9; unclear D gene. Germline CDR1 and CDR2: SEHNR and FQNEAQ (reference sequence). This CDR3 comprises 14 residues. V was clipped by 1 base and J by 4 bases, with 9 bases between them. The CDR3 region is CASSLEGRADTQYF. CDR3 nucleotides: TGTGCCAGCAGCTTAGAGGGTAGGGCAGATACGCAGTATTTT.

This clone came up a few times. The CDR3 nucleotides read TGCGCCAGCAGTTCAGCAGGGTCCTACGAGCAGTACTTC. It codes for CASSSAGSYEQYF. The rearrangement uses TRBV5-1 and TRBJ2-7; weak D call: TRBD1 (5 bases). Trimming took off 5 bases at V and 1 base at J, with 10 bases between the two ends. CDR1 is SGHRS and CDR2 is YFSETQ in the germline V gene. The CDR3 sequence is 13 residues long.

The CDR3 region has the DNA TGCAGCGCGGGACGAGATGGAGGCTACACCTTC. Its protein product is CSAGRDGGYTF. The chain uses TRBV29-1 and TRBJ1-2; D perhaps matches TRBD1 (5 bases). In germline, CDR1 is SQVTM, CDR2 ANQGSEA. With 7 bases removed from V and 8 bases from J, the gap between germline ends came to 14 bases. This CDR3 has 11 amino acids.

This clone has just a few counts. The chain uses TRBV7-2 and TRBJ2-5; 9 bases map to TRBD2. V lost 9 bases to trimming and J lost 5 bases; unmatched junction nucleotides: 7. From germline, CDR1 is SGHTA and CDR2 FQGNSA. CDR3 size: 13 residues. The CDR3 sequence: CASTGTSLETQYF. CDR3 sequence (DNA): TGTGCCAGTACCGGGACTAGCTTGGAGACCCAGTACTTC.

This CDR3 is CASSPGNEQFF. As DNA, the CDR3 is TGTGCCAGCAGCCCTGGGAATGAGCAGTTCTTC. V is TRBV11-2 and J is TRBJ2-1; D unclear. Germline V CDR1 and CDR2: SGHAT, FQNNGV. Trimming pared 5 bases from V and 7 bases from J, leaving 6 bases between. The CDR3 loop spans 11 amino acids.

The genes are TRBV30 and TRBJ1-1, with D maybe TRBD1 (5 bases). Germline-derived CDR1 and CDR2 are GTSNPN and SVGIG (reference sequence). V lost 4 bases to trimming and J lost 1 base, with 16 bases between them. The CDR3 spans 15 residues. CDR3 sequence: CAWILLGVQNTEAFF. The DNA of the CDR3 is TGTGCCTGGATTCTATTAGGGGTTCAGAACACTGAAGCTTTCTTT.

This chain uses TRBV5-1 with TRBJ2-1; no firm D call. This CDR3 has 15 residues. V was shortened by 4 bases and J by 2 bases, with 13 bases between the two germline ends. The germline gives CDR1 SGHRS, CDR2 YFSETQ. Here the CDR3 DNA reads TGCGCCAGCAGCCCCATAGGGAACCCCTACAATGAGCAGTTCTTC. It translates to CASSPIGNPYNEQFF.

The chain uses TRBV20-1 and TRBJ2-5; D remains unclear. The CDR3 sequence is 11 residues long. Germline-derived CDR1 and CDR2 are DFQATT and SNEGSKA (reference sequence). The V gene lost 6 bases and the J gene lost 9 bases, with 14 bases spanning the gap. The CDR3 DNA reads TGCAGTGCAAGGACCCAACGGGCCCAGTACTTC. It is translated as CSARTQRAQYF.

This chain uses TRBV9 with TRBJ2-7, with TRBD1 identical over 7 bases. V lost 4 bases to trimming and J lost 2 bases; unmatched junction nucleotides: 9. The V gene's germline CDR1 is SGDLS and CDR2 YYNGEE. The CDR3 runs 15 residues. The CDR3 DNA follows: TGTGCCAGCAGCTCTCAGACAGGGATTCCCTACGAGCAGTACTTC. It yields the protein CASSSQTGIPYEQYF. Based on the CDR3 plus reference TRBV9 and TRBJ2-7, the full variable domain is DSGVTQTPKHLITATGQRVTLRCSPRSGDLSVYWYQQSLDQGLQFLIQYYNGEERAKGNILERFSAQQFPDLHSELNLSSLELGDSALYFCASSSQTGIPYEQYFGPGTRLTVT.

The V and J genes are TRBV25-1 and TRBJ2-5; D uncertain. Looked up from germline, CDR1 is MGHDK and CDR2 is SYGVNS. CDR3 length: 11 amino acids. The ends were cut back, 6 bases at V and 0 bases at J, with 2 bases in the middle. The CDR3 loop is CASRYQETQYF. The CDR3 region has the DNA TGTGCCAGCAGGTACCAAGAGACCCAGTACTTC.

The chain carries TRBV7-2 and TRBJ2-7; D is uncertain. V lost 4 bases and J lost 4, with 8 bases in between. Germline CDR1 reads SGHTA; CDR2 reads FQGNSA. The CDR3 extends over 12 amino acids. Here the CDR3 DNA reads TGTGCCAGCAGCTCCACTGGGTACGAGCAGTACTTC. Translating it yields CASSSTGYEQYF.

The chain couples TRBV27 to TRBJ2-7; D is unresolved. Trimming stripped 7 bases from V and 3 bases from J, with 10 bases between. The CDR3 spans 12 residues. Germline V gene data show CDR1 as MNHEY and CDR2 as SMNVEV (reference sequence). This chain's CDR3 is CASNGRNYEQYF. As DNA, the CDR3 is TGTGCCAGCAACGGCAGGAACTACGAGCAGTACTTC.

The chain recombines TRBV28 with TRBJ2-5; D call uncertain. The V gene lost 6 bases and the J gene lost 3 bases, with 8 bases spanning the gap. Per the germline V gene, CDR1 is MDHEN and CDR2 is SYDVKM. The CDR3 is 12 residues long. In nucleotides, the CDR3 is TGTGCCAGCAGGGAGTTCGAAGAGACCCAGTACTTC. It codes for CASREFEETQYF.

This clone was seen a handful of times. This chain joins TRBV1 and TRBJ1-4. TRBV1 is shown as a pseudogene. This CDR3 has 11 residues. CDR3 amino acids: CTSSEYEKLFF. The CDR3 DNA reads TGCACCAGCAGCGAATATGAAAAACTGTTTTTT.

This clone was counted a few times. The chain has TRBV18 and TRBJ2-1, with 7 bases matching TRBD1. J lost 4 bases, V lost 0 bases, and 6 bases had no gene match. The CDR3 is 16 residues long. CDR1 KGHSH and CDR2 LQKENI come from the germline V gene. The CDR3 DNA reads as TGTGCCAGCTCACCACCGACGGGACAGTTATACAATGAGCAGTTCTTC. This gives the protein CASSPPTGQLYNEQFF.

This clone was detected only a few times. The V and J genes are TRBV9 and TRBJ2-5, with TRBD2 matching over 14 bases. CDR1 is SGDLS and CDR2 is YYNGEE in the germline V gene. The ends lost 4 bases at V and 3 bases at J; junction bases unmatched: 11. The CDR3 is made up of 18 amino acids. The CDR3 region is CASSLTQGLAGVEETQYF. The CDR3 bases are TGTGCCAGCAGCCTGACGCAGGGACTAGCGGGAGTGGAAGAGACCCAGTACTTC.